This T cell receptor beta chain was sequenced in a study of shared clonotypes between healthy human individuals. Splitting of each subset's genomic DNA was done evenly across several immunoSEQ plates. Unsorted PBMC replicate PCRs drew on roughly 280 ng DNA, representing tens of thousands of T cell genomes. As handled by the study authors: Quality scores were absent from the junction-only immunoSEQ sequences, so filtering differed. Data came from immunoSEQ multiplex PCR; TCRdb stores just in-frame clones and leaves some out. Clonal size and the V and J genes are those of that table, whereas D and trimming came from the DNA. The table includes roughly 510,000 clones, 60% to 80% detected once. CDR3 length: 14 residues. The V end lost 0 bases, the J end lost 5 bases, and 11 bases lay between the germline ends. Germline-derived CDR1 and CDR2 are SGDLS and YYNGEE.

This receptor was identified in a middle-aged woman in good health. Some clones in this sample may be carry-over from other donors' samples. Sequencing used PBMCs. The gene calls are TRBV9 and TRBJ2-5; no definite D call. CDR3 region: CASSVEPTWETQYF. The DNA of the CDR3 is TGTGCCAGCAGCGTAGAGCCGACGTGGGAGACCCAGTACTTC.